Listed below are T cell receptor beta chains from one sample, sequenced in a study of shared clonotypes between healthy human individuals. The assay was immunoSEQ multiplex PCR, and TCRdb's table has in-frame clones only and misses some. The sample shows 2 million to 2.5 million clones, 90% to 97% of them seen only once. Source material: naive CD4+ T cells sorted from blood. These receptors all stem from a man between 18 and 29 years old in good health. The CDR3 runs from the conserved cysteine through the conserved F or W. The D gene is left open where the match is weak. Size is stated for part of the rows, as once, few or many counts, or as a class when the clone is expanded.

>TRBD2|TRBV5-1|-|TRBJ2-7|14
CASSSLGGSHEQYF
TGCGCCAGCAGCTCCCTCGGGGGGAGCCACGAGCAGTACTTC
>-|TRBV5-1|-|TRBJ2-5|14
CASSLAPQWETQYF
TGCGCCAGCAGCTTGGCCCCGCAGTGGGAGACCCAGTACTTC
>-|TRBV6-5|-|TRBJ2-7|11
CASTNVGEQYF
TGTGCCAGCACCAACGTGGGGGAGCAGTACTTC
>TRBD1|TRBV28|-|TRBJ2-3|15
CASSPSGQGTDTQYF
TGTGCCAGCAGTCCATCCGGACAGGGAACAGATACGCAGTATTTT
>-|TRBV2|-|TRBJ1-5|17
CASSESRRGGSNQPQHF
TGTGCCAGCAGTGAATCCCGCAGGGGTGGTAGCAATCAGCCCCAGCATTTT
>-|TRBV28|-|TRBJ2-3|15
CASGTGGGSTDTQYF
TGTGCCAGCGGAACAGGGGGAGGGTCGACAGATACGCAGTATTTT
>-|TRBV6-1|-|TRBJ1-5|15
CASSPKAGAGQPQHF
TGTGCCAGCAGCCCAAAGGCGGGGGCAGGTCAGCCCCAGCATTTT
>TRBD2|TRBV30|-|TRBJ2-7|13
CAWISGRAYEQYF
TGTGCCTGGATTAGCGGGAGAGCCTACGAGCAGTACTTC
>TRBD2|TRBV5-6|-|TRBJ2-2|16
CASSKDSGRSVGELFF
TGTGCCAGCAGCAAAGATAGCGGGAGGTCCGTCGGGGAGCTGTTTTTT
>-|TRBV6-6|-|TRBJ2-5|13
CASRSEVAGTQYF
TGTGCCAGCAGATCGGAGGTTGCTGGGACCCAGTACTTC
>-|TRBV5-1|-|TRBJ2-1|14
CASSLGPTRNEQFF
TGCGCCAGCAGCTTGGGACCGACGCGAAATGAGCAGTTCTTC
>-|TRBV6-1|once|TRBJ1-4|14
CASSVRRTNEKLFF
TGTGCCAGCAGTGTACGACGGACTAATGAAAAACTGTTTTTT
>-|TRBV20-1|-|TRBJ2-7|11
CSAQLRGEQYF
TGCAGTGCGCAGCTAAGGGGCGAGCAGTACTTC
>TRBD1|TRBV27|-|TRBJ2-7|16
CASSTRTGTDSYEQYF
TGTGCCAGCAGTACAAGGACAGGGACCGATTCCTACGAGCAGTACTTC
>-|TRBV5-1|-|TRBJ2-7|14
CASSLAFIRDEQYF
TGCGCCAGCAGCTTGGCTTTTATTCGCGACGAGCAGTACTTC
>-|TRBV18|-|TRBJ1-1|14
CASSPGQGNTEAFF
TGTGCCAGCTCACCAGGGCAGGGGAACACTGAAGCTTTCTTT
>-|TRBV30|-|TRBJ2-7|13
CAWNQRRTYEQYF
TGTGCCTGGAACCAAAGGAGGACCTACGAGCAGTACTTC
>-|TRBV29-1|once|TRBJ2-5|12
CSVIWGKETQYF
TGCAGCGTTATTTGGGGAAAAGAGACCCAGTACTTC
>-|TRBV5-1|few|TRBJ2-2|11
CASSWGRELFF
TGCGCCAGCAGCTGGGGGCGAGAGCTGTTTTTT
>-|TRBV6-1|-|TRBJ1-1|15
CASSEAHRMNTEAFF
TGTGCCAGCAGTGAAGCGCACAGGATGAACACTGAAGCTTTCTTT
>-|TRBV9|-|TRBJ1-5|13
CASSRSGNQPQHF
TGTGCCAGCAGCAGGAGTGGCAATCAGCCCCAGCATTTT
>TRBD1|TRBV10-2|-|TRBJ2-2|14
CASGQGWNTGELFF
TGCGCCAGCGGACAGGGGTGGAACACCGGGGAGCTGTTTTTT
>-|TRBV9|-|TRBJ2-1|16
CASSVGGIRSYNEQFF
TGTGCCAGCAGCGTAGGCGGGATCCGCTCCTACAATGAGCAGTTCTTC
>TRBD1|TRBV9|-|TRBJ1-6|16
CASSVGDSSYNSPLHF
TGTGCCAGCAGCGTGGGGGACAGCTCCTATAATTCACCCCTCCACTTT
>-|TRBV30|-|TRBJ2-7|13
CAWSTTLVSEQYF
TGTGCCTGGAGCACTACCCTAGTCTCCGAGCAGTACTTC
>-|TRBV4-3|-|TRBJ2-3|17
CASSQGSGGASTDTQYF
TGCGCCAGCAGCCAAGGATCCGGCGGGGCAAGCACAGATACGCAGTATTTT
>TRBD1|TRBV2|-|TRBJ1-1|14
CASRGTGRGAEAFF
TGTGCCAGCAGGGGGACAGGCCGGGGGGCTGAAGCTTTCTTT
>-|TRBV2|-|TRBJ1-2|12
CASSEKGAGYTF
TGTGCCAGCAGTGAAAAAGGTGCGGGCTACACCTTC
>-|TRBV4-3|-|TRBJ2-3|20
CASSQDYVYGNPSDTDTQYF
TGCGCCAGCAGCCAAGATTATGTTTACGGGAACCCGTCCGACACAGATACGCAGTATTTT
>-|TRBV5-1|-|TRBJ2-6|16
CASSERGASGANVLTF
TGCGCCAGCAGCGAGAGGGGTGCCTCTGGGGCCAACGTCCTGACTTTC